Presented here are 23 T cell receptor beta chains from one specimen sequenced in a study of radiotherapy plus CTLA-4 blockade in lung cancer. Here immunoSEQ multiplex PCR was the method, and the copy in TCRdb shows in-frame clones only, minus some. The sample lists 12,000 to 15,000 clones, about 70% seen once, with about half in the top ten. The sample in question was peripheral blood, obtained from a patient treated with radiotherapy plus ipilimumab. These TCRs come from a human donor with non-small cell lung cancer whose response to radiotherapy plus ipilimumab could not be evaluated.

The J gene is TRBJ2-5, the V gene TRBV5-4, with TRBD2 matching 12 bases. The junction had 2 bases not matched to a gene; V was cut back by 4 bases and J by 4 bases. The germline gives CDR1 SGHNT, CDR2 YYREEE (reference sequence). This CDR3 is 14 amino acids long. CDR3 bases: TGTGCCAGCAGCCCGGGACTAGCGGGAGAGACCCAGTACTTC. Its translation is CASSPGLAGETQYF. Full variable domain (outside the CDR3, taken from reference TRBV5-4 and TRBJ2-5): ETGVTQSPTHLIKTRGQQVTLRCSSQSGHNTVSWYQQALGQGPQFIFQYYREEENGRGNFPPRFSGLQFPNYSSELNVNALELDDSALYLCASSPGLAGETQYFGPGTRLLVL.

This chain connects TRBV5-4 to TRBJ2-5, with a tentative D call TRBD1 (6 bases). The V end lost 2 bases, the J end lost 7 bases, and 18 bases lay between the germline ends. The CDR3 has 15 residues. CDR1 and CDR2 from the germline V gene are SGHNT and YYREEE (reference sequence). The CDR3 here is CASSFDGVGQRTQYF. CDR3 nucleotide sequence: TGTGCCAGCAGCTTTGATGGTGTCGGACAGAGGACCCAGTACTTC. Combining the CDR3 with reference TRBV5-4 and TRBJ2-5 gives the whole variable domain ETGVTQSPTHLIKTRGQQVTLRCSSQSGHNTVSWYQQALGQGPQFIFQYYREEENGRGNFPPRFSGLQFPNYSSELNVNALELDDSALYLCASSFDGVGQRTQYFGPGTRLLVL.

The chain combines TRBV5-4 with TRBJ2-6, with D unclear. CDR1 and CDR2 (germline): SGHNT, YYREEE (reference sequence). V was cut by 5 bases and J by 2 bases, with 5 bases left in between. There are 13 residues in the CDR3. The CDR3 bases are TGTGCCAGCAGGGGCCCTGGGGCCAACGTCCTGACTTTC. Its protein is CASRGPGANVLTF.

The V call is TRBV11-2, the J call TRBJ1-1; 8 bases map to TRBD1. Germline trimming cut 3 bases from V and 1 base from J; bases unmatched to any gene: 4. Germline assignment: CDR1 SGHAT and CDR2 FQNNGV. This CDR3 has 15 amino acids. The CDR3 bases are TGTGCCAGCAGCTTCATTGGACAGGGGAACACTGAAGCTTTCTTT. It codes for CASSFIGQGNTEAFF. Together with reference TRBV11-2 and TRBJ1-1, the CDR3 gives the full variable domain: EAGVAQSPRYKIIEKRQSVAFWCNPISGHATLYWYQQILGQGPKLLIQFQNNGVVDDSQLPKDRFSAERLKGVDSTLKIQPAKLEDSAVYLCASSFIGQGNTEAFFGQGTRLTVV.

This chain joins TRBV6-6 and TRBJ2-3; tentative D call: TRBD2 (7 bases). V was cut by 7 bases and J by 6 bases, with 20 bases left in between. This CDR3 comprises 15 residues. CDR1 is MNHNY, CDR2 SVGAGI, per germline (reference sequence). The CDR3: CASTPSGGRGDTQYF. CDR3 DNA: TGTGCCAGCACCCCCTCCGGGGGGCGGGGGGATACGCAGTATTTT.

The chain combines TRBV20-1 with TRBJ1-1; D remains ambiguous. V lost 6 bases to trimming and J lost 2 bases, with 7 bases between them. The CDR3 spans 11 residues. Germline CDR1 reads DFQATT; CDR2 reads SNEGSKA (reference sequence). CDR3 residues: CSARGNTEAFF. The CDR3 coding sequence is TGCAGTGCCCGAGGAAACACTGAAGCTTTCTTT.

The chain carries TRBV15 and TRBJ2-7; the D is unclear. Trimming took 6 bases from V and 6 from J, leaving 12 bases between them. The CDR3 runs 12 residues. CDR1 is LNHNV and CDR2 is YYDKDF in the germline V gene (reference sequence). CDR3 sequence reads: CATSISAVEQYF. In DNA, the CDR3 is TGTGCCACCAGTATCTCCGCGGTCGAGCAGTACTTC.

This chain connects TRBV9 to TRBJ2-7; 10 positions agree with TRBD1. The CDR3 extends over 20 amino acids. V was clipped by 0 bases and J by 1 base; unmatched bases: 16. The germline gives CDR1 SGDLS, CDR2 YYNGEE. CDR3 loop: CASSVVVEGGTGVGSYEQYV. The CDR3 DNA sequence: TGTGCCAGCAGCGTAGTAGTAGAGGGGGGGACAGGGGTAGGTTCCTACGAGCAGTACGTC.

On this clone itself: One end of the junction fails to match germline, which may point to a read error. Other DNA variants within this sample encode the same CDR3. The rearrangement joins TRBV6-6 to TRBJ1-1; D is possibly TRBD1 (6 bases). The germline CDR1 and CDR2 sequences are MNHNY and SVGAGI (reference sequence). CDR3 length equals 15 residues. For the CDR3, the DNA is TGTGCCAGCCGAAAAGGGGGTACAATGAACACTGAGGCTTTCTTT. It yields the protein CASRKGGTMNTEAFF.

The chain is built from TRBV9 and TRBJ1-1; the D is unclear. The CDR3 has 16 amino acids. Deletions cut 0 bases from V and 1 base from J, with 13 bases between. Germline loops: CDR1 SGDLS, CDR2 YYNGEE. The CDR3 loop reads CASSVAWGGRNTEAFF. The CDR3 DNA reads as TGTGCCAGCAGCGTAGCTTGGGGAGGGAGGAACACTGAAGCTTTCTTT.

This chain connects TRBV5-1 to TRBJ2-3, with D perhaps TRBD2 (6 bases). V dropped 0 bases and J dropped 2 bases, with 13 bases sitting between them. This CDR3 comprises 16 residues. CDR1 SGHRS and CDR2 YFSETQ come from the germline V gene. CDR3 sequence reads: CASSLAGGDYTDTQYF. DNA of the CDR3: TGCGCCAGCAGCTTGGCTGGCGGGGATTACACAGATACGCAGTATTTT.

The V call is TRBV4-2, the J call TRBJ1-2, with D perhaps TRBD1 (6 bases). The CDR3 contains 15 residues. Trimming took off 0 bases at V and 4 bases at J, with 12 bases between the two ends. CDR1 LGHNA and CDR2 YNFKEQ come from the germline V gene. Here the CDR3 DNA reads TGTGCCAGCAGCCAAGATTTACAGGGAGTCTATGGCTACACCTTC. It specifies CASSQDLQGVYGYTF.

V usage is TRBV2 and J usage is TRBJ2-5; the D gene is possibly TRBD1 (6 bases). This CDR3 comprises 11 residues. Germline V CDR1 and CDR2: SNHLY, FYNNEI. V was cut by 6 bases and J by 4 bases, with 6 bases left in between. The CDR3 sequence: CASSRGETQYF. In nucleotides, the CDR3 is TGTGCCAGCAGCAGGGGAGAGACCCAGTACTTC.

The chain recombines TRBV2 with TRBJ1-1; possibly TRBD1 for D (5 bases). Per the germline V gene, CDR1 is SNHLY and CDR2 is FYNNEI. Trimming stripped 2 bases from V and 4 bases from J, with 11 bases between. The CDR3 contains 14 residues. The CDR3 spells CASSEIGVSTEAFF. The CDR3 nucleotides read TGTGCCAGCAGTGAAATAGGGGTGAGCACTGAAGCTTTCTTT.

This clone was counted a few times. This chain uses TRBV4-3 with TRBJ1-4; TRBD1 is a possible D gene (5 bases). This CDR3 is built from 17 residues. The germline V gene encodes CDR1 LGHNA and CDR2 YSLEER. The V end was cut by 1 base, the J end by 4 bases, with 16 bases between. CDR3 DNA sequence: TGCGCCAGCAGCCAAGCCCCCGGTGACAGATATAATGAAAAACTGTTTTTT. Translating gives CASSQAPGDRYNEKLFF.

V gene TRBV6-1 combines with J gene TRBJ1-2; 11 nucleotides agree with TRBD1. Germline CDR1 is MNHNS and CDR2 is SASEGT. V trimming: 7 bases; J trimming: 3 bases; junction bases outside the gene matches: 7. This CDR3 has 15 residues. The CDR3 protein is CASNSQGQGDYGYTF. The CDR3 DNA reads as TGTGCCAGCAACTCACAGGGACAGGGGGACTATGGCTACACCTTC.

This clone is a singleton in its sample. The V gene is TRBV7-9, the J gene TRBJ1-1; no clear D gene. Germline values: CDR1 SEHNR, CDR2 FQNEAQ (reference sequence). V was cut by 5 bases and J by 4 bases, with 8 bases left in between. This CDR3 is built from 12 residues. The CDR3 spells CASSRVGTEAFF. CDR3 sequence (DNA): TGTGCCAGCAGCCGAGTCGGCACTGAAGCTTTCTTT. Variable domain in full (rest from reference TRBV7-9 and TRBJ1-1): DTGVSQNPRHKITKRGQNVTFRCDPISEHNRLYWYRQTLGQGPEFLTYFQNEAQLEKSRLLSDRFSAERPKGSFSTLEIQRTEQGDSAMYLCASSRVGTEAFFGQGTRLTVV.

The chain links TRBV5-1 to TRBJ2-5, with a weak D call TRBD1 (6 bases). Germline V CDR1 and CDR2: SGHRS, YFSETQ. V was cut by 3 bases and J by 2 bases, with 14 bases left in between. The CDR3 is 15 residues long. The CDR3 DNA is TGCGCCAGCAGCTCCGCAGGGGACCCACAAGAGACCCAGTACTTC. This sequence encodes CASSSAGDPQETQYF. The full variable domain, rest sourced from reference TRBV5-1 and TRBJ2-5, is KAGVTQTPRYLIKTRGQQVTLSCSPISGHRSVSWYQQTPGQGLQFLFEYFSETQRNKGNFPGRFSGRQFSNSRSEMNVSTLELGDSALYLCASSSAGDPQETQYFGPGTRLLVL.

CDR3 in amino acids: CASSPSSDRYTEAFF. The CDR3 DNA reads as TGCGCCAGCAGCCCATCCTCTGACAGATACACTGAAGCTTTCTTT. This chain links TRBV5-1 with TRBJ1-1; possibly TRBD1 for D (5 bases). Deletions cut 4 bases from V and 3 bases from J, with 16 bases between. The germline V gene encodes CDR1 SGHRS and CDR2 YFSETQ. The CDR3 is 15 amino acids.

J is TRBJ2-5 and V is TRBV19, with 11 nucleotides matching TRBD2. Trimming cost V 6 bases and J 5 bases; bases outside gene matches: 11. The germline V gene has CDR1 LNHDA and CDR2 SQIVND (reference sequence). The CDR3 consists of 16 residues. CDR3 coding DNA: TGTGCCAGTAGCGCGGCTAGCGGGGGGATACGGGAGACCCAGTACTTC. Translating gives CASSAASGGIRETQYF.

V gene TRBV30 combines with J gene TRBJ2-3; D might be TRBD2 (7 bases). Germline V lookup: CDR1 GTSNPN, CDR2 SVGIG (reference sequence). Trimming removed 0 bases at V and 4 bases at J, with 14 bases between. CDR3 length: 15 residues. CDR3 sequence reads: CAWSVPRRGPDTQYF. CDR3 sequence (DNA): TGTGCCTGGAGTGTACCGAGGCGGGGGCCAGATACGCAGTATTTT.

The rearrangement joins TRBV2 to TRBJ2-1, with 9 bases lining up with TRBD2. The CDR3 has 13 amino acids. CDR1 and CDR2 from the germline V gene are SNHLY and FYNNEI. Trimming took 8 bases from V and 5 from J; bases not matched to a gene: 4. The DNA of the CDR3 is TGTGCCAGCGGTAAGCGGGGGGACAATGAGCAGTTCTTC. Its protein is CASGKRGDNEQFF.

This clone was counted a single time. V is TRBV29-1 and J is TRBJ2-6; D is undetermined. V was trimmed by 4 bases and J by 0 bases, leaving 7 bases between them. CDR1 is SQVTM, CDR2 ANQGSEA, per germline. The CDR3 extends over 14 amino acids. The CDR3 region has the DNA TGCAGCGTTGCAACTTCCTCTGGGGCCAACGTCCTGACTTTC. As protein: CSVATSSGANVLTF.